This TCR beta chain was documented in a study of early T cells in non-severe SARS-CoV-2 infection. Looking at the study overall: Unpaired chains resulted from sequencing bulk RNA of unsorted whole blood.

The CDR3 loop spans 14 amino acids. Trimming stripped 0 bases from V and 6 bases from J, with 9 bases between. The germline gives CDR1 ENHRY, CDR2 SYGVKD. This clonotype was found many times. Using its own MiXCR run on the 5' RACE reads, TCRdb lists one record per CDR3 protein. The repertoire holds fewer than 80,000 distinct CDR3 sequences, approximately 10% seen once, with around 12% in the top ten. The TCR originated in an adult who was a healthcare worker with PCR-confirmed SARS-CoV-2 infection or an uninfected control (not recorded which). This specimen consisted of whole blood, obtained at baseline. This chain uses TRBV10-3 with TRBJ2-1, with D possibly matching TRBD2 (6 bases). The CDR3 bases are TGTGCCATCAGTGAGTCATACGGGGGCAATGAGCAGTTCTTC. Its protein product is CAISESYGGNEQFF.